One and the same sample provided the 11 T cell receptor beta chains below, sequenced in a study of CD8 T cells in Susac syndrome. cDNA came from around 0.5 to 1 ug RNA primed by random hexamers. Via MiXCR, TCRdb re-called the immunoSEQ multiplex PCR reads, giving one row per CDR3 protein. The sample consists of around 130,000 distinct CDR3 sequences, more than 75% of them appearing once. The sequenced material came from CD8+ T cells from PBMCs. The receptors derive from a human donor with multiple sclerosis.

The CDR3 loop reads CASSWRDSGNTIYF. CDR3 in DNA: TGTGCCAGCAGCTGGCGGGACTCTGGAAACACCATATATTTT. J is TRBJ1-3 and V is TRBV5-8; no definite D call. The V end lost 3 bases, the J end lost 0 bases, and 7 bases lay between the germline ends. Germline assignment: CDR1 SGHTS and CDR2 YDEGEE. The CDR3 contains 14 residues.

The table lists this clonotype with a count of one. This sequence joins TRBV7-2 and TRBJ2-7, with unresolved D. The CDR3 contains 13 residues. V lost 5 bases and J 3 bases, leaving 11 bases between the germline ends. The germline V gene has CDR1 SGHTA and CDR2 FQGNSA. The CDR3 spells CASSRALGYEQYF. DNA for the CDR3: TGTGCCAGCAGCCGAGCCCTCGGCTACGAGCAGTACTTC.

This chain connects TRBV13 to TRBJ2-7; D may match TRBD1 or TRBD2 (6 bases each). The CDR3 has 17 amino acids. Looked up from germline, CDR1 is PRHDT and CDR2 is FYEKMQ (reference sequence). Trimming removed 1 base from V and 2 bases from J, with 18 bases in between. DNA for the CDR3: TGTGCCAGCAGCTTAGTGATCGGGATCGGGGGCCCCTACGAGCAGTACTTC. Encoded protein: CASSLVIGIGGPYEQYF.

The chain has TRBV23-1 and TRBJ1-1; D not resolved. TRBV23-1 is an ORF, with its function uncertain. The CDR3 contains 13 residues. V lost 10 bases and J lost 3, with 15 bases in between. The CDR3 nucleotides read TGCGCCACCCTACAAGCCGGGGACACTGAAGCTTTCTTT. As protein: CATLQAGDTEAFF.

The chain recombines TRBV30 with TRBJ1-4; 7 bases line up with TRBD1. Germline V gives CDR1 GTSNPN, CDR2 SVGIG (reference sequence). This CDR3 is 16 amino acids long. The V gene end was trimmed by 3 bases and the J gene end by 6 bases; junction bases not matched to a gene: 13. The CDR3 loop is CAWRPLSGTVHEKLFF. In nucleotides, the CDR3 is TGTGCCTGGAGGCCGTTGTCCGGGACAGTACATGAAAAACTGTTTTTT.

This clonotype was detected only once. The chain has TRBV7-9 and TRBJ2-1, with D perhaps matching TRBD2 (6 bases). V lost 2 bases and J lost 11, with 16 bases in between. The CDR3 extends over 14 amino acids. Germline V lookup: CDR1 SEHNR, CDR2 FQNEAQ (reference sequence). The CDR3 region is CASSLSTQTRKQFF. CDR3 sequence (DNA): TGTGCCAGCAGCTTATCAACCCAGACTAGGAAGCAGTTCTTC.

This clonotype came up once. The J gene is TRBJ2-7, the V gene TRBV27, with 10 bases fitting TRBD1. V trimming: 6 bases; J trimming: 6 bases; junction bases outside the gene matches: 8. The CDR3 contains 14 residues. Germline CDR1 is MNHEY and CDR2 is SMNVEV (reference sequence). Here the CDR3 reads CASSPGTGATEQYF. The CDR3 DNA is TGTGCCAGCAGCCCAGGGACAGGGGCCACCGAGCAGTACTTC.

This clonotype has only one observation. The CDR3, as DNA: TGTGCCAGCAGTGAATTGCGGGGGGTGAACACTGAAGCTTTCTTT. This translates into CASSELRGVNTEAFF. The chain recombines TRBV25-1 with TRBJ1-1, with D tentatively TRBD1 (5 bases). Per germline, CDR1 MGHDK and CDR2 SYGVNS. The CDR3 covers 15 residues. The germline V and J ends were trimmed by 1 base and 0 bases, with 9 bases remaining between them.

The chain uses TRBV4-1 and TRBJ1-1; no reliable D call. Trimming removed 2 bases from V and 0 bases from J, with 10 bases in between. The CDR3 loop spans 15 amino acids. CDR1 MGHRA and CDR2 YSYEKL come from the germline V gene. The CDR3, as DNA: TGCGCCAGCAGCCAATTACAGCTGATGAACACTGAAGCTTTCTTT. Translated: CASSQLQLMNTEAFF.

V is TRBV2 and J is TRBJ1-1, with D perhaps TRBD1 (6 bases). Trimming left V 3 bases short and J 5 bases short, with 13 bases between. The CDR3 spans 14 residues. Germline assignment: CDR1 SNHLY and CDR2 FYNNEI. CDR3 loop: CASSDTTGRTEAFF. DNA for the CDR3: TGTGCCAGCAGTGACACAACAGGGAGGACTGAAGCTTTCTTT.

The chain employs TRBV2 and TRBJ2-5; D is unresolved. The CDR3 covers 12 residues. The V end was cut by 9 bases, the J end by 3 bases, with 11 bases between. The V gene's germline CDR1 is SNHLY and CDR2 FYNNEI. The CDR3 sequence is CASTQVEETQYF. Written as DNA, the CDR3 is TGTGCCAGTACTCAGGTAGAAGAGACCCAGTACTTC.